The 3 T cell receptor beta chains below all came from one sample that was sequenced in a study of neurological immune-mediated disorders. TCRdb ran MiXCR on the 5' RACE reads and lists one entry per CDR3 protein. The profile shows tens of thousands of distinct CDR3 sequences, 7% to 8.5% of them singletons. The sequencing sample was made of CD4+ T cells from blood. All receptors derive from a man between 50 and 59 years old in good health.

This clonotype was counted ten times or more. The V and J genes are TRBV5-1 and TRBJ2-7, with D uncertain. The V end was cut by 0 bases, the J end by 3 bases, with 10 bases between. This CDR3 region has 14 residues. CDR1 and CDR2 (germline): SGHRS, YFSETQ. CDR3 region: CASSLVAENYEQYF. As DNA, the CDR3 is TGCGCCAGCAGCTTGGTCGCAGAAAACTACGAGCAGTACTTC.

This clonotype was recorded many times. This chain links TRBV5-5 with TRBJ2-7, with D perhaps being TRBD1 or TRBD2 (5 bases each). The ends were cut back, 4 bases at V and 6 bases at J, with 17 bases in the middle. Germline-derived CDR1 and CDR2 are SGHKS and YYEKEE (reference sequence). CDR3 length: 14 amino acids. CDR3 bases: TGTGCCAGCAGCCCCACTATTGAGAGGGGCGAGCAGTACTTC. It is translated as CASSPTIERGEQYF.

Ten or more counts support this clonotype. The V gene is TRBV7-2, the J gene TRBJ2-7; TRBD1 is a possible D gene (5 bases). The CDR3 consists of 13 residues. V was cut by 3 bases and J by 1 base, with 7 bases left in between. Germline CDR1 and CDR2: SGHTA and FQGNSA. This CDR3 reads CASSFRQSYEQYF. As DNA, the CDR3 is TGTGCCAGCAGCTTTAGACAGTCCTACGAGCAGTACTTC.